Presented here are 30 T cell receptor beta chains from one specimen sequenced in a study of T-cell memory formation after mild COVID-19. TCRdb itself ran the 5' RACE reads through MiXCR, one entry per CDR3 protein. The table records hundreds of thousands of distinct CDR3 sequences, roughly 17% of them present only once. The sequencing sample was made of PBMCs or a T cell subset sorted from them (not recorded which). Receptors originate from an adult woman who had mild COVID-19 (a few samples of this study predate the infection). Cell type and time point are not known.

This clonotype was counted only a few times. The chain has TRBV20-1 and TRBJ2-1, with 7 bases lining up with TRBD2. The CDR3 consists of 15 residues. CDR1 and CDR2 (germline): DFQATT, SNEGSKA (reference sequence). The J segment lost 7 bases and the V segment lost 5 bases, leaving 14 bases of the junction unmatched. CDR3 residues: CSAGRVLARPNEQFF. DNA for the CDR3: TGCAGTGCTGGGAGGGTCCTCGCCCGCCCAAATGAGCAGTTCTTC.

In regard to this clonotype: One junction end does not reproduce the germline sequence, and a read error may be involved. This chain joins TRBV4-2 and TRBJ2-1; weak D call: TRBD2 (6 bases). This CDR3 comprises 14 residues. The germline V gene encodes CDR1 LGHNA and CDR2 YNFKEQ. The CDR3, as DNA: TGTTCCAGCAGCCAAGGAGGGTCGGTCGATGAGCAGTTCTTC. It translates to CSSSQGGSVDEQFF.

A few counts support this clonotype. The CDR3: CASSYRGYGMNTEAFF. The CDR3 nucleotides read TGTGCCAGCAGCTACCGCGGCTATGGCATGAACACTGAAGCTTTCTTT. J is TRBJ1-1 and V is TRBV5-4; D uncertain. This CDR3 is built from 16 residues. Germline V gene data show CDR1 as SGHNT and CDR2 as YYREEE (reference sequence). Between the trimmed V and J ends, which lost 3 bases and 0 bases, there was a span of 15 bases.

This clonotype was counted only a few times. The V call is TRBV6-5, the J call TRBJ1-3, with a weak D call TRBD1 (6 bases). Germline CDR1 MNHEY, CDR2 SVGAGI. With 2 bases removed from V and 4 bases from J, the gap between germline ends came to 12 bases. The CDR3 runs to 15 residues. The CDR3 bases are TGTGCCAGCAGTTACGAACAGGGCTCGGGAAACACCATATATTTT. It specifies CASSYEQGSGNTIYF.

This clonotype was counted a few times. The rearrangement links TRBV7-2 to TRBJ2-2; D gene uncertain. V dropped 4 bases and J dropped 5 bases, with 8 bases sitting between them. CDR1 is SGHTA, CDR2 FQGNSA, per germline. The CDR3 extends over 13 amino acids. The CDR3 reads CASSSRMTGELFF. CDR3 coding DNA: TGTGCCAGCAGCTCCCGAATGACCGGGGAGCTGTTTTTT. Using reference TRBV7-2 and TRBJ2-2 for the parts outside the CDR3, the full variable domain is GAGVSQSPSNKVTEKGKDVELRCDPISGHTALYWYRQSLGQGLEFLIYFQGNSAPDKSGLPSDRFSAERTGGSVSTLTIQRTQQEDSAVYLCASSSRMTGELFFGEGSRLTVL.

V gene TRBV7-8 combines with J gene TRBJ2-7; 7 nucleotides line up with TRBD1. The ends lost 1 base at V and 4 bases at J; junction bases unmatched: 13. The CDR3 length is 17 residues. Germline CDR1 is SGHVS and CDR2 is FQNEAQ. CDR3 in amino acids: CASSLGGRQGLGYEQYF. The CDR3 nucleotides read TGTGCCAGCAGCTTAGGAGGAAGACAGGGATTGGGTTACGAGCAGTACTTC.

The chain links TRBV7-6 to TRBJ1-5; 7 bases agree with TRBD1. With V trimmed by 1 base and J by 7 bases, 7 bases remained unmatched. Germline V gene data show CDR1 as SGHVS and CDR2 as FNYEAQ. This CDR3 spans 15 amino acids. CDR3 sequence (DNA): TGTGCCAGCAGCTTAGGGACAGGTTTTCGGCAGCCCCAGCATTTT. This encodes CASSLGTGFRQPQHF.

This chain connects TRBV20-1 to TRBJ1-1; D may be TRBD1 (5 bases). The CDR3 runs 14 residues. Germline loops: CDR1 DFQATT, CDR2 SNEGSKA (reference sequence). V was pared by 6 bases and J by 3 bases, with 17 bases between. CDR3 amino acids: CSAKNRNGDTEAFF. In DNA, the CDR3 is TGCAGTGCGAAAAACAGGAACGGGGACACTGAAGCTTTCTTT.

The table lists this clonotype with a few counts. CDR3 bases: TGTGCCAGCAGAGGCTCGGGCCTTTATGGCTACACCTTC. Translated: CASRGSGLYGYTF. J is TRBJ1-2 and V is TRBV7-2; D is undetermined. Germline CDR1 reads SGHTA; CDR2 reads FQGNSA. With 6 bases removed from V and 5 bases from J, the gap between germline ends came to 13 bases. The CDR3 covers 13 residues.

The rearrangement uses TRBV6-5 and TRBJ1-4; no firm D call. The length of the CDR3 is 15 residues. Germline loops: CDR1 MNHEY, CDR2 SVGAGI. Trimming took 0 bases from V and 7 from J, leaving 12 bases between them. CDR3 region: CASSYSRWSFEKLFF. CDR3 nucleotides: TGTGCCAGCAGTTACTCGAGATGGAGTTTTGAAAAACTGTTTTTT.

The gene calls are TRBV6-1 and TRBJ1-5, with unresolved D. Trimming removed 2 bases from V and 5 bases from J, with 13 bases in between. The length of the CDR3 is 15 residues. Germline V gives CDR1 MNHNS, CDR2 SASEGT. CDR3 region: CASSELAELYQPQHF. The CDR3 nucleotides read TGTGCCAGCAGTGAACTGGCAGAATTATATCAGCCCCAGCATTTT.

This clonotype has just a few counts. J is TRBJ2-3 and V is TRBV19, with 10 bases lining up with TRBD2. The germline CDR1 and CDR2 sequences are LNHDA and SQIVND (reference sequence). After removal of 5 bases from V and 4 bases from J, the junction contained 9 bases not matched to a gene. The CDR3 is made up of 16 amino acids. The CDR3 region has the DNA TGTGCCAGTAGTTTTTCTGCTAGCGGGAGTTCAGATACGCAGTATTTT. Its protein product is CASSFSASGSSDTQYF.

This chain joins TRBV9 and TRBJ2-1; the match to TRBD2 covers 7 bases. The junction had 9 bases not matched to a gene; V was cut back by 3 bases and J by 0 bases. The germline V gene has CDR1 SGDLS and CDR2 YYNGEE. CDR3 length: 17 amino acids. The CDR3 bases are TGTGCCAGCAGCGCGGATTCTAGCGGTCGCTCCTACAATGAGCAGTTCTTC. Protein sequence: CASSADSSGRSYNEQFF.

The chain combines TRBV24-1 with TRBJ2-1; D may be TRBD2 (6 bases). CDR3 size: 15 residues. Trimming pared 0 bases from V and 9 bases from J, leaving 14 bases between. Looked up from germline, CDR1 is KGHDR and CDR2 is SFDVKD. CDR3 loop: CATSDLQVRGSEQFF. CDR3 DNA sequence: TGTGCCACCAGTGATTTGCAGGTCCGGGGGAGTGAGCAGTTCTTC.

The sample holds a few counts of this clonotype. The rearrangement links TRBV3-1 to TRBJ2-1; D uncertain. Trimming took off 0 bases at V and 9 bases at J, with 12 bases between the two ends. The CDR3 covers 14 residues. Germline values: CDR1 LGHDT, CDR2 YNNKEL (reference sequence). As DNA, the CDR3 is TGTGCCAGCAGCCAAGACACCATCGCCGGTGAGCAGTTCTTC. Translation: CASSQDTIAGEQFF.

The chain links TRBV7-9 to TRBJ2-7, with 9 bases fitting TRBD1. V gave up 4 bases and J gave up 0 bases; unmatched junction bases: 16. Germline V lookup: CDR1 SEHNR, CDR2 FQNEAQ (reference sequence). This CDR3 is built from 19 residues. CDR3 loop: CASSSQPGQGVGGSYEQYF. The DNA for the CDR3 is TGTGCCAGCAGCTCCCAACCGGGACAGGGAGTTGGGGGCTCCTACGAGCAGTACTTC.

The chain carries TRBV11-1 and TRBJ2-1; D might be TRBD2 (5 bases). CDR3 size: 13 residues. Germline V gives CDR1 SGHAT, CDR2 FQDESV (reference sequence). V was trimmed by 4 bases and J by 7 bases, leaving 11 bases between them. In DNA form, the CDR3 reads TGTGCCAGCAGCTCCGGACTCGAAAATGAGCAGTTCTTC. It translates to CASSSGLENEQFF.

This clonotype was detected a few times. The V and J genes are TRBV9 and TRBJ2-2, with D perhaps given as TRBD1 or TRBD2 (5 bases each). Germline V gene data show CDR1 as SGDLS and CDR2 as YYNGEE. This CDR3 contains 15 residues. The V gene lost 4 bases and the J gene lost 7 bases, with 17 bases spanning the gap. CDR3 protein: CASSPRDGRIGELFF. DNA of the CDR3: TGTGCCAGCAGCCCAAGGGACGGTAGAATCGGGGAGCTGTTTTTT.

This clonotype was detected only a few times. This chain joins TRBV5-1 and TRBJ2-3; TRBD1 agrees at 8 bases. V gave up 4 bases and J gave up 2 bases; unmatched junction bases: 3. From germline, CDR1 is SGHRS and CDR2 YFSETQ. This CDR3 has 14 residues. The CDR3 sequence: CASSRTGNTDTQYF. CDR3 bases: TGCGCCAGCAGCCGGACAGGGAACACAGATACGCAGTATTTT.

In its sample, this clonotype was seen a few times. The V call is TRBV20-1, the J call TRBJ1-2; D is uncertain. The CDR3 runs to 13 residues. Germline V gene lookup returns CDR1 DFQATT and CDR2 SNEGSKA (reference sequence). V was pared by 1 base and J by 2 bases, with 8 bases between. CDR3 sequence reads: CSARGVENYGYTF. The DNA for the CDR3 is TGCAGTGCTAGAGGAGTGGAGAACTATGGCTACACCTTC.

The CDR3 nucleotides are TGCAGTGCTAGAGATGTAAGGGAAGGTGAGGGCTACACCTTC. Translated, it gives CSARDVREGEGYTF. The rearrangement joins TRBV20-1 to TRBJ1-2; D uncertain. The CDR3 has 14 amino acids. Per the germline V gene, CDR1 is DFQATT and CDR2 is SNEGSKA (reference sequence). The V end lost 0 bases, the J end lost 8 bases, and 16 bases lay between the germline ends.

The sample holds a few counts of this clonotype. V gene TRBV7-9 combines with J gene TRBJ2-1; 10 bases align to TRBD2. Germline V lookup: CDR1 SEHNR, CDR2 FQNEAQ (reference sequence). After removal of 5 bases from V and 3 bases from J, the junction contained 4 bases not matched to a gene. There are 15 residues in the CDR3. CDR3 sequence (DNA): TGTGCCAGCAGCCGTAGCGGGGGGAACTACAATGAGCAGTTCTTC. It specifies CASSRSGGNYNEQFF.

This clonotype occurred many times. The chain recombines TRBV29-1 with TRBJ2-1, with 14 bases identical to TRBD2. CDR1 and CDR2 (germline): SQVTM, ANQGSEA. Trimming removed 5 bases from V and 10 bases from J; junction bases left unmatched: 10. The CDR3 spans 15 residues. CDR3 sequence reads: CSVQRLAGGFGEQFF. CDR3 DNA sequence: TGCAGCGTTCAGAGACTAGCGGGAGGGTTCGGGGAGCAGTTCTTC.

The V and J genes are TRBV5-1 and TRBJ2-1, with unresolved D. This CDR3 region has 14 residues. The V end lost 3 bases, the J end lost 0 bases, and 7 bases lay between the germline ends. Germline V gene data show CDR1 as SGHRS and CDR2 as YFSETQ. The CDR3 DNA follows: TGCGCCAGCAGCTCAGAGAGCTCCTACAATGAGCAGTTCTTC. Protein: CASSSESSYNEQFF.

This chain connects TRBV12-3 or TRBV12-4 to TRBJ1-2; TRBD1 matches 11 bases. The CDR3 extends over 14 amino acids. V lost 5 bases to trimming and J lost 8 bases; unmatched junction nucleotides: 7. The DNA of the CDR3 is TGTGCCAGCAGTGAGATCGGGACAGGGGGAGGCTACACCTTC. Translation: CASSEIGTGGGYTF.

The gene calls are TRBV5-1 and TRBJ1-1; perhaps TRBD1 as D (6 bases). The CDR3 runs to 17 residues. Trimming cost V 1 base and J 3 bases, with 19 bases left between them. The germline V gene encodes CDR1 SGHRS and CDR2 YFSETQ. The CDR3 region is CASSLTIRGAEDTEAFF. CDR3 nucleotides: TGCGCCAGCAGCTTGACTATCAGGGGCGCAGAGGACACTGAAGCTTTCTTT.

The V gene is TRBV3-1, the J gene TRBJ1-1; TRBD1 aligns across 11 bases. The CDR3 spans 15 residues. V gave up 4 bases and J gave up 3 bases; unmatched junction bases: 4. Germline CDR1 reads LGHDT; CDR2 reads YNNKEL (reference sequence). CDR3 coding DNA: TGTGCCAGCAGCCCGGGACAGGGGGATGACACTGAAGCTTTCTTT. Its translation is CASSPGQGDDTEAFF.

As concerns this clonotype: The junction does not match germline at one end; this may be a read error. J is TRBJ2-5 and V is TRBV7-7, with D possibly being TRBD2 (6 bases). Germline V lookup: CDR1 SSHAT, CDR2 FNYEAQ (reference sequence). There are 15 residues in the CDR3. CDR3 sequence (DNA): TGTGCTAGCAGCTCCTCCCGCGGGACTGCGGAGACCCAGTACTTC. The encoded protein is CASSSSRGTAETQYF.

The chain links TRBV18 to TRBJ2-6; no firm D call. The CDR3 contains 17 residues. CDR1 is KGHSH, CDR2 LQKENI, per germline. With 5 bases removed from V and 0 bases from J, the gap between germline ends came to 14 bases. CDR3 amino acids: CASSSNQKISGANVLTF. The CDR3, as DNA: TGTGCCAGCTCATCAAATCAGAAAATCTCTGGGGCCAACGTCCTGACTTTC.

This clonotype was detected only a few times. This chain joins TRBV29-1 and TRBJ2-3; D may be TRBD1 (8 bases). The CDR3 length is 13 residues. Germline values: CDR1 SQVTM, CDR2 ANQGSEA. V lost 2 bases and J 5 bases, leaving 11 bases between the germline ends. The CDR3 region is CSVESGTGDTQYF. The CDR3 DNA is TGCAGCGTTGAAAGCGGGACAGGAGATACGCAGTATTTT.